This TCR beta chain was captured in a study of control samples from healthy donors and cancer patients (dated by TCRdb to the early 2020s). On this clone itself: Its antigen remains unidentified. No base-level quality is on record; no much larger clone is a single base apart.

Library generation was performed with the immunoSEQ multiplex PCR assay. The source is immuneACCESS, and TCRdb retained only in-frame sequences with V and J called. Part of the clones is not carried over; for the studies checked, unresolved V genes explain less than half of this, and the remainder is unexplained. The sample table lists 90,000 or so clones, about 86% of them with a count of one. 0.95% to 1.5% of the sample lies in the top ten. From the cysteine up to the phenylalanine, the CDR3 has a length of 16 residues. The sequence is cut down to CDR3 DNA, 48 bases in frame from base 1. CDR1 SEHNR and CDR2 FQNEAQ were looked up in the germline V gene (reference sequence). Unmatched junction bases come to 12, with V trimmed by 6 bases and J by 4 bases.

Material for sequencing was blood. The chain is encoded by TRBV7-9 joined to TRBJ1-2; 9 nucleotides in the junction match TRBD1. The TCR originated in a woman between 45 and 65 years old in good health. Here the CDR3 is given as CASSETGQGFGYGYTF. The DNA is as follows: TGTGCCAGCAGTGAGACGGGACAGGGCTTTGGCTATGGCTACACCTTC.